Below, 18 T cell receptor beta chains from the same sample are listed, as sequenced in a study of Graves' ophthalmopathy and Graves' hyperthyroidism. RNA transcripts provided the template for amplifying TCR beta CDR3 regions. RT-PCR with HTBI primers came first, then second-round multiplex PCR. One entry per CDR3 protein results from TCRdb running MiXCR on the multiplex PCR reads. The sample holds 600,000 to 650,000 distinct CDR3 sequences, 22% seen once. Material: peripheral blood. The receptors were gathered from a woman aged 18-29 years with stable Graves' hyperthyroidism. Some clones in this sample may be carry-over from other donors' samples.

This clonotype was counted many times. This sequence joins TRBV12-3 or TRBV12-4 and TRBJ2-2; D perhaps matches TRBD2 (7 bases). The CDR3 consists of 17 residues. V lost 0 bases to trimming and J lost 5 bases, with 16 bases between them. The CDR3 here is CASSLARGTFRTGELFF. CDR3 coding DNA: TGTGCCAGCAGTTTAGCGCGGGGGACATTTAGGACCGGGGAGCTGTTTTTT.

Turning to this clonotype: A much larger clonotype is one base distant, so this may be a read error. No conserved phenylalanine or tryptophan is present at the end of the CDR3, so a read error is the likely explanation. The V and J genes are TRBV5-4 and TRBJ1-1; D unresolved. This CDR3 is built from 18 residues. CDR1 and CDR2 (germline): SGHNT, YYREEE (reference sequence). The V gene lost 0 bases and the J gene lost 4 bases, with 22 bases spanning the gap. The CDR3 is CASSLAAWQAEAGTEAFL. The CDR3 nucleotides read TGTGCCAGCAGCTTGGCCGCTTGGCAGGCCGAGGCGGGCACTGAAGCTTTCTTG.

The CDR3 bases are TGTGCCAGCAGTTTAGCTACACAGGGATTGCATTACTATGGCTACACCTTC. As protein: CASSLATQGLHYYGYTF. The chain has TRBV28 and TRBJ1-2, with a weak D call TRBD1 (6 bases). This CDR3 is built from 17 residues. V was clipped by 2 bases and J by 3 bases, with 19 bases between them. CDR1 and CDR2 (germline): MDHEN, SYDVKM.

This clonotype has a count of ten or more. The chain uses TRBV25-1 and TRBJ1-5; no firm D call. V was shortened by 1 base and J by 7 bases, with 8 bases between the two germline ends. The CDR3 runs to 13 residues. The germline V gene has CDR1 MGHDK and CDR2 SYGVNS. The CDR3 is CASSEWRGQPQHF. DNA for the CDR3: TGTGCCAGCAGTGAATGGCGAGGGCAGCCCCAGCATTTT.

Only a few counts were recorded for this clonotype. The chain uses TRBV5-1 and TRBJ2-2; unclear D gene. The CDR3 consists of 12 residues. Germline V CDR1 and CDR2: SGHRS, YFSETQ. Deletions cut 2 bases from V and 7 bases from J, with 6 bases between. CDR3 nucleotide sequence: TGCGCCAGCAGCTTTGGTGACGGGGAGCTGTTTTTT. Protein: CASSFGDGELFF.

This clonotype was recorded at least ten times. The chain combines TRBV6-2 or TRBV6-3 with TRBJ1-3; tentatively, D is TRBD1 (6 bases). The CDR3 spans 19 residues. Per the germline V gene, CDR1 is MNHEY and CDR2 is SVGEGT. V lost 5 bases and J 0 bases, leaving 23 bases between the germline ends. CDR3 sequence reads: CASSRGPGLLKGSGNTIYF. The CDR3 bases are TGTGCCAGCAGTCGGGGGCCCGGATTGCTAAAGGGCTCTGGAAACACCATATATTTT.

This clonotype was counted ten times or more. The chain recombines TRBV28 with TRBJ2-7; D is perhaps TRBD2 (5 bases). V was shortened by 8 bases and J by 0 bases, with 8 bases between the two germline ends. CDR1 is MDHEN, CDR2 SYDVKM, per germline. CDR3 length: 12 amino acids. The CDR3 nucleotides read TGTGCCAGCCTTAGCGACTCCTACGAGCAGTACTTC. It yields the protein CASLSDSYEQYF.

This chain joins TRBV7-2 and TRBJ2-7; 8 positions agree with TRBD2. CDR1 SGHTA and CDR2 FQGNSA come from the germline V gene. V gave up 6 bases and J gave up 1 base; unmatched junction bases: 8. The CDR3 extends over 15 amino acids. The CDR3 nucleotides read TGTGCCAGCAGTATGGACGGGGGGGCTTCCTACGAGCAGTACTTC. Translating gives CASSMDGGASYEQYF.

V usage is TRBV27 and J usage is TRBJ1-2, with 7 bases lining up with TRBD1. V dropped 3 bases and J dropped 4; count of bases not matched to a gene: 8. The CDR3 is 15 residues long. Looked up from germline, CDR1 is MNHEY and CDR2 is SMNVEV (reference sequence). Here the CDR3 reads CASSFRGQNLYGYTF. DNA for the CDR3: TGTGCCAGCAGTTTTCGGGGACAGAACCTCTATGGCTACACCTTC.

This clonotype has just a few counts. The chain carries TRBV30 and TRBJ1-6, with 7 positions matching TRBD1. The CDR3 is 14 residues long. Germline V gives CDR1 GTSNPN, CDR2 SVGIG (reference sequence). Trimming took 4 bases from V and 7 from J; bases not matched to a gene: 7. CDR3 loop: CAWTPDRRNSPLHF. The DNA for the CDR3 is TGTGCCTGGACCCCGGACAGGAGAAATTCACCCCTCCACTTT.

This clonotype has at least ten counts. The V gene is TRBV28, the J gene TRBJ1-5; TRBD1 agrees at 7 bases. The CDR3 spans 17 residues. J gave up 1 base and V 4 bases, and 10 bases lay outside the gene matches. Germline loops: CDR1 MDHEN, CDR2 SYDVKM. Here the CDR3 reads CASSSPRQGLSNQPQHF. In DNA, the CDR3 is TGTGCCAGCAGTTCCCCCAGACAGGGACTAAGCAATCAGCCCCAGCATTTT.

This clonotype was picked up many times. V and J are TRBV18 and TRBJ1-1, with 9 positions matching TRBD1. Germline V CDR1 and CDR2: KGHSH, LQKENI. Trimming removed 5 bases from V and 4 bases from J; junction bases left unmatched: 8. This CDR3 spans 15 amino acids. The CDR3 DNA reads TGTGCCAGCTCAACCGGGACAGGGTTACTCACTGAAGCTTTCTTT. Its translation is CASSTGTGLLTEAFF. Variable domain in full (rest from reference TRBV18 and TRBJ1-1): NAGVMQNPRHLVRRRGQEARLRCSPMKGHSHVYWYRQLPEEGLKFMVYLQKENIIDESGMPKERFSAEFPKEGPSILRIQQVVRGDSAAYFCASSTGTGLLTEAFFGQGTRLTVV.

This clonotype was recorded at least ten times. The rearrangement links TRBV6-1 to TRBJ2-7; 8 bases fit TRBD1. The CDR3 loop spans 14 amino acids. Germline V lookup: CDR1 MNHNS, CDR2 SASEGT. V gave up 10 bases and J gave up 1 base; unmatched junction bases: 9. The CDR3 DNA is TGTGCCACCTACCGGGACAGGAAATCCTACGAGCAGTACTTC. Protein sequence: CATYRDRKSYEQYF.

This chain connects TRBV6-1 to TRBJ2-7; TRBD1 or TRBD2 may be the D gene (5 bases each). The length of the CDR3 is 14 residues. Germline loops: CDR1 MNHNS, CDR2 SASEGT. Trimming removed 0 bases at V and 2 bases at J, with 8 bases between. As DNA, the CDR3 is TGTGCCAGCAGTGAAGCGAGAGGGGCCTACGAGCAGTACTTC. Translating gives CASSEARGAYEQYF.

At least ten counts were recorded for this clonotype. The chain combines TRBV7-2 with TRBJ2-7; 9 bases map to TRBD2. Germline V gene lookup returns CDR1 SGHTA and CDR2 FQGNSA. The ends lost 7 bases at V and 4 bases at J; junction bases unmatched: 5. There are 13 residues in the CDR3. The CDR3 spells CASNSGSRYEQYF. The CDR3 DNA follows: TGTGCCAGCAATAGCGGGAGTAGGTACGAGCAGTACTTC.

The gene calls are TRBV12-3 or TRBV12-4 and TRBJ1-1, with D possibly being TRBD1 (5 bases). The CDR3 consists of 16 residues. Trimming pared 10 bases from V and 4 bases from J, leaving 25 bases between. The CDR3 nucleotides read TGTGCCATTTCGTTCCGGGACGGGAAAGGAGGCACTGAAGCTTTCTTT. Translation gives CAISFRDGKGGTEAFF.

This clonotype was detected many times. This chain uses TRBV9 with TRBJ1-2; 7 nucleotides agree with TRBD1. Germline trimming cut 2 bases from V and 8 bases from J; bases unmatched to any gene: 9. This CDR3 has 14 amino acids. Germline V CDR1 and CDR2: SGDLS, YYNGEE. The CDR3 DNA sequence: TGTGCCAGCAGCGTCGACAGGGCCATTGAGGGCTACACCTTC. Translation gives CASSVDRAIEGYTF.

This clonotype showed up many times. V is TRBV2 and J is TRBJ1-1; the D gene is possibly TRBD1 (5 bases). Trimming stripped 6 bases from V and 3 bases from J, with 14 bases between. The CDR3 covers 14 residues. Germline V gene sequence: CDR1 SNHLY, CDR2 FYNNEI. Here the CDR3 DNA reads TGTGCCAGCAGCTGGGAGGGGTGGGACACTGAAGCTTTCTTT. Amino acid sequence: CASSWEGWDTEAFF.